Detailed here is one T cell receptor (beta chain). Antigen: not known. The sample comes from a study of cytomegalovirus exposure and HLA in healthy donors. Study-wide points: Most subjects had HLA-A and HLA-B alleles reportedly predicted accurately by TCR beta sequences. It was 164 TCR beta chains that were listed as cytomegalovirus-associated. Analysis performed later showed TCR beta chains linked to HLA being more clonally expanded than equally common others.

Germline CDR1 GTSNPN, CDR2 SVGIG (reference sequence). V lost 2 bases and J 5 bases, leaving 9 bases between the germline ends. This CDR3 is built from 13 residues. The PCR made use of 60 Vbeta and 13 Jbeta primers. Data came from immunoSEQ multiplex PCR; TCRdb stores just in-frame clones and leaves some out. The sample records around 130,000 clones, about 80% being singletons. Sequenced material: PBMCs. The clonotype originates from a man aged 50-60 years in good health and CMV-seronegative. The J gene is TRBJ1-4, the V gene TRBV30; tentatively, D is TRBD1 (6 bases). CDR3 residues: CAWSRGGNEKLFF. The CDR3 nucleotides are TGTGCCTGGAGTAGGGGGGGGAATGAAAAACTGTTTTTT.